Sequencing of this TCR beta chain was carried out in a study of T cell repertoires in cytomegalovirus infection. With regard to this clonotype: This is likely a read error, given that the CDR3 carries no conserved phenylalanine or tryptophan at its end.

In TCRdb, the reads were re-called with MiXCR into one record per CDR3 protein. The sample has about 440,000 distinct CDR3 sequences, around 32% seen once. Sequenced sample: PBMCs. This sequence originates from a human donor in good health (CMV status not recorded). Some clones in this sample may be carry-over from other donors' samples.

The CDR3 is CASSLSGQGAAEAFC. CDR3 DNA: TGTGCCAGCAGCTTATCGGGACAGGGGGCAGCTGAAGCTTTCTGT. The chain is built from TRBV11-3 and TRBJ1-1, with TRBD1 identical over 12 bases. The CDR3 has 15 amino acids. The germline V gene encodes CDR1 SGHNT and CDR2 YENEEA. J lost 6 bases, V lost 2 bases, and 4 bases had no gene match.